This entry is about one T cell receptor (beta chain). CDR1 is SGHTA, CDR2 FQGNSA, per germline. This CDR3 contains 16 residues. The V gene end was trimmed by 4 bases and the J gene end by 6 bases; junction bases not matched to a gene: 5. The source of the sample is a study of blood T cell repertoires in COVID-19. As for the study in general: Whether acute or convalescent, the COVID-19 samples came from the United States, Italy and Spain. Sources were T cells, B-cell-depleted T cells, or PBMCs; the material itself was cDNA or gDNA.

The authors' processing: Reference gene primers were amplified, and this amplification served to estimate nucleated cell counts. The data were produced by immunoSEQ multiplex PCR, yet TCRdb's version contains in-frame clones alone and is incomplete. V and J calls and clone size are those listed in that table; D and trimming were worked out from the DNA. The sample lists fewer than 150,000 clones, around nine tenths occurring once. The TCR originated in a middle-aged woman with acute or convalescent COVID-19. The rearrangement joins TRBV7-2 to TRBJ2-1; TRBD2 agrees at 14 bases. The sample was peripheral blood. CDR3 region: CASSSRLAGGGNEQFF. The DNA for the CDR3 is TGTGCCAGCAGCTCGCGACTAGCGGGGGGGGGCAATGAGCAGTTCTTC.